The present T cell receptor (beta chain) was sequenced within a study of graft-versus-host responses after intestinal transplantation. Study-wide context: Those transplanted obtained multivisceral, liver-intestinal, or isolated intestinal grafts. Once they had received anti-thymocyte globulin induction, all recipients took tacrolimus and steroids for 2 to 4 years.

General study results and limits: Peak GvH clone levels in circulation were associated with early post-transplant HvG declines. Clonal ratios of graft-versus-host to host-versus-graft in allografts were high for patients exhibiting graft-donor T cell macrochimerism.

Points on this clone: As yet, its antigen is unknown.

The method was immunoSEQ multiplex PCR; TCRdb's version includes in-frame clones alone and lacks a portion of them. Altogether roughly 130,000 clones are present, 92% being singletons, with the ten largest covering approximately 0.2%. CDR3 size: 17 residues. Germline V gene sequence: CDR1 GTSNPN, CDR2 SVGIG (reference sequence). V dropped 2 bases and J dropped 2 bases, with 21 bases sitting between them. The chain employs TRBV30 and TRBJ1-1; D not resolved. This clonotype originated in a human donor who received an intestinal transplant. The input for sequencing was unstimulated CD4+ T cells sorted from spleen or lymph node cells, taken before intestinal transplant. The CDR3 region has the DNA TGTGCCTGGAGTAGTTCGTGGGGTCACGGGAGTAACACTGAAGCTTTCTTT. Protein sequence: CAWSSSWGHGSNTEAFF. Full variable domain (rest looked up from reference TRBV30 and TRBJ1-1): SQTIHQWPATLVQPVGSPLSLECTVEGTSNPNLYWYRQAAGRGLQLLFYSVGIGQISSEVPQNLSASRPQDRQFILSSKKLLLSDSGFYLCAWSSSWGHGSNTEAFFGQGTRLTVV.